In its sample, the clone carrying this T cell receptor (beta chain) was seen a few times. This entry belongs to a study of blood T cells in healthy people across ages. Looked up from germline, CDR1 is MNHEY and CDR2 is SMNVEV (reference sequence). This CDR3 spans 18 amino acids. The V and J ends lost 5 bases and 4 bases, in that order; junction bases with no gene match: 7. Combining a sample-barcoded 5' primer with a J-beta primer mix, a second PCR ran for roughly 7 to 12 cycles. Each cDNA molecule received a tag from a template-switch adaptor that had 12 random nucleotides. TCRdb re-called the 5' RACE reads through MiXCR, storing one row per CDR3 protein. The table shows roughly 560,000 distinct CDR3 sequences, with 24% occurring only once. This same sample was also part of a study on T cells of mothers and their children. That study reports: Every mother supplied over 9.5 million TCR beta CDR3 reads and every child 2.5 million to 3.5 million. Unrelated pairs and related pairs have their TCR recombination output shaped similarly by thymic selection.

The chain joins TRBV27 to TRBJ2-6; 14 positions match TRBD2. The receptor comes from a boy younger than 18 in good health. Sequencing input: blood. The CDR3 coding sequence is TGTGCCAGCAGTCCGGGACTAGCGGGAGTAGCGGGGGCCAACGTCCTGACTTTC. It codes for CASSPGLAGVAGANVLTF.